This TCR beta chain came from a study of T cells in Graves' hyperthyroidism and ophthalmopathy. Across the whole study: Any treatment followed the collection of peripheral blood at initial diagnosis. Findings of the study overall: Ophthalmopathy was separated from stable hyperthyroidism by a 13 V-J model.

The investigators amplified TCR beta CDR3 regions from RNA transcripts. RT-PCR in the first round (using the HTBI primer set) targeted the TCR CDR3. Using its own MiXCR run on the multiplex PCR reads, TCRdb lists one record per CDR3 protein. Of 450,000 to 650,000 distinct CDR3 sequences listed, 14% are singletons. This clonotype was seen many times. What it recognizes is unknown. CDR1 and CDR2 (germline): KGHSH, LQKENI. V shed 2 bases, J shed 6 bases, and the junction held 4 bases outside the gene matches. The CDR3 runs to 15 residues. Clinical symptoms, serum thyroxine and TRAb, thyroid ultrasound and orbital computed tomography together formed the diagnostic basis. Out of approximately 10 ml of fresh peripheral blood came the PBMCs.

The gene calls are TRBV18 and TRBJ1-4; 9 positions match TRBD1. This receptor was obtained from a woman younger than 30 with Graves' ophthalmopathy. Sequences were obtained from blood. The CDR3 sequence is CASSPDRGMDEKLFF. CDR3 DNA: TGTGCCAGCTCACCAGACAGGGGGATGGATGAAAAACTGTTTTTT.